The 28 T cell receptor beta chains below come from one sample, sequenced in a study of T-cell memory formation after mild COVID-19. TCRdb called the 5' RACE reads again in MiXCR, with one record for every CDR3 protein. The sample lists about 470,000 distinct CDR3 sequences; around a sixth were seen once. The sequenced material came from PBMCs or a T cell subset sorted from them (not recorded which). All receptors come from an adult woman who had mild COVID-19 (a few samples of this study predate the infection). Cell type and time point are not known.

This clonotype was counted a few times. CDR3 nucleotide sequence: TGTGCCAGCAGCTTGGCAGAATGGCGGAATGGCTACACCTTC. Translation gives CASSLAEWRNGYTF. V usage is TRBV5-6 and J usage is TRBJ1-2; the D is unclear. Germline V gene sequence: CDR1 SGHDT, CDR2 YYEEEE. The CDR3 length is 14 residues. The V and J ends lost 0 bases and 6 bases respectively, with 12 bases between them.

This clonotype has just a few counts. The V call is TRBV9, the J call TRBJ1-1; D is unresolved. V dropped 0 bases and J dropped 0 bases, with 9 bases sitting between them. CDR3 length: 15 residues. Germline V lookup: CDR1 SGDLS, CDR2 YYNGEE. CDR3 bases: TGTGCCAGCAGCGTAGCGGGCATATTGAACACTGAAGCTTTCTTT. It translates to CASSVAGILNTEAFF.

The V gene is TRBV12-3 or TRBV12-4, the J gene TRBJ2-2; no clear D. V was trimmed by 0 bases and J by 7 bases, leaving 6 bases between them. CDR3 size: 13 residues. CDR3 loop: CASSLALRGELFF. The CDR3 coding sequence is TGTGCCAGCAGTTTAGCCCTACGCGGGGAGCTGTTTTTT.

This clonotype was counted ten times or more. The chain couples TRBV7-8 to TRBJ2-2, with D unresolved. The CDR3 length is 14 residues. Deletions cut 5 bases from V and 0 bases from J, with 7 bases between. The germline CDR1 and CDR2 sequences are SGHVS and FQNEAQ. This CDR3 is CASSAVANTGELFF. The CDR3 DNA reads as TGTGCCAGCAGCGCAGTCGCGAACACCGGGGAGCTGTTTTTT.

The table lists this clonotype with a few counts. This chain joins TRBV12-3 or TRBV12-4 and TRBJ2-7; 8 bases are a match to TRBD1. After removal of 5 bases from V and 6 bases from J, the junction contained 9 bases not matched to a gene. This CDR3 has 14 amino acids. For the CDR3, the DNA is TGTGCCAGCAGTCCACCACAGGGGGAGGTCGAGCAGTACTTC. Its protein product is CASSPPQGEVEQYF.

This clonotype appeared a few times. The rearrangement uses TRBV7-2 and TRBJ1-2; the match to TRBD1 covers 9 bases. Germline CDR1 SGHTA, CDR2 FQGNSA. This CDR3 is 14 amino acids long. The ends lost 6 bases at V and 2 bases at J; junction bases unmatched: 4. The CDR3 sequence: CASRAGTGNYGYTF. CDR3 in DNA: TGTGCCAGCAGAGCCGGGACAGGGAACTATGGCTACACCTTC.

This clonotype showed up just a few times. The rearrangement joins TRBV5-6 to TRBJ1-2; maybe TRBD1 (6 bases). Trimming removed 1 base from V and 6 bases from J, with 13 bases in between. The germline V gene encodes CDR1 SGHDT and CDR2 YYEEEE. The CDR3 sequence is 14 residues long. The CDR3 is CASSLQGRRNGYTF. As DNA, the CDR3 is TGTGCCAGCAGCTTGCAGGGGCGCAGGAATGGCTACACCTTC.

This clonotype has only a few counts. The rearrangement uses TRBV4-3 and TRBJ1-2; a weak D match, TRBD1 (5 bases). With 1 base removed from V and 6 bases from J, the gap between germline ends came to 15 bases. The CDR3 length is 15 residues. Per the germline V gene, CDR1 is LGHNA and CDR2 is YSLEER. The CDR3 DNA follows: TGCGCCAGCAGCCAAGGGCAGGGTATTCGCCATGGCTACACCTTC. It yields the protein CASSQGQGIRHGYTF.

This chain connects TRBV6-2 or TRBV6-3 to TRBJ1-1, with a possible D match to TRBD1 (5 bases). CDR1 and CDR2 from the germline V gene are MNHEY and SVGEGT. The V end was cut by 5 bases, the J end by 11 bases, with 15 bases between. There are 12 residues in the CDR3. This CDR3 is CASSPGGGTAFF. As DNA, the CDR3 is TGTGCCAGCAGTCCAGGAGGAGGGACGGCTTTCTTT.

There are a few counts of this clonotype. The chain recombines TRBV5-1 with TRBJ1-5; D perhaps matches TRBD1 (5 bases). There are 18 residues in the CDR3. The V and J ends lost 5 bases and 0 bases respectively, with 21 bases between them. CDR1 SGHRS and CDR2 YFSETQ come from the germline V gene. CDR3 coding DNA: TGCGCCAGCAGTCGCGGGACTCCCGAGGGGCATAGCAATCAGCCCCAGCATTTT. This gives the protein CASSRGTPEGHSNQPQHF. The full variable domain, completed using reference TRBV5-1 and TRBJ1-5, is KAGVTQTPRYLIKTRGQQVTLSCSPISGHRSVSWYQQTPGQGLQFLFEYFSETQRNKGNFPGRFSGRQFSNSRSEMNVSTLELGDSALYLCASSRGTPEGHSNQPQHFGDGTRLSIL.

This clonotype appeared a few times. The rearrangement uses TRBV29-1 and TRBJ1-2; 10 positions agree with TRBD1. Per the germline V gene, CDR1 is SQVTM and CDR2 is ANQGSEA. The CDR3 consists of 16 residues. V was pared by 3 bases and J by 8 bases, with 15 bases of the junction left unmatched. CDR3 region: CSVDTGRQGALRGYTF. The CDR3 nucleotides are TGCAGCGTTGATACGGGTAGACAGGGGGCTTTGAGGGGCTACACCTTC.

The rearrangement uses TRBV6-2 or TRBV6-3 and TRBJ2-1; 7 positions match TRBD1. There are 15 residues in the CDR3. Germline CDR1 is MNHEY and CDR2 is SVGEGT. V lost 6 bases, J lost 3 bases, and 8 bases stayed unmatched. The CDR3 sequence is CASRDDREFYNEQFF. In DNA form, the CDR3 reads TGTGCCAGCAGAGACGACAGGGAATTCTACAATGAGCAGTTCTTC.

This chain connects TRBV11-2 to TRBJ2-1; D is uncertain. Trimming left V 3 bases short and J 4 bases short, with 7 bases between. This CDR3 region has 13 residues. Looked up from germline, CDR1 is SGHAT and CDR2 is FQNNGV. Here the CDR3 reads CASSFDGYNEQFF. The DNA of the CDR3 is TGTGCCAGCAGCTTCGACGGATACAATGAGCAGTTCTTC.

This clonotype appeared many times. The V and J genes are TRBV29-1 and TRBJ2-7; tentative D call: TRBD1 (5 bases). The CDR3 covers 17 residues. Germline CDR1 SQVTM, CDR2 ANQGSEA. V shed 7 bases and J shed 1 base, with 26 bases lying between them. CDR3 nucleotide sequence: TGCAGCGATAGGGGCCAGCCCCTCGGAGTGTTGTCCTACGAGCAGTACTTC. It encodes CSDRGQPLGVLSYEQYF.

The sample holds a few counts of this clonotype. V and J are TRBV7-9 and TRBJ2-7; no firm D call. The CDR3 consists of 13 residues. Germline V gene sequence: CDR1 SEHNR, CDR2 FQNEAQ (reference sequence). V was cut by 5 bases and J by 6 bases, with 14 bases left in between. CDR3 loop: CASSLLTSLEQYF. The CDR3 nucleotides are TGTGCCAGCAGCCTCCTGACGTCTCTCGAGCAGTACTTC. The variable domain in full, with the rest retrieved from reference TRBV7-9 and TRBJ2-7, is DTGVSQNPRHKITKRGQNVTFRCDPISEHNRLYWYRQTLGQGPEFLTYFQNEAQLEKSRLLSDRFSAERPKGSFSTLEIQRTEQGDSAMYLCASSLLTSLEQYFGPGTRLTVT.

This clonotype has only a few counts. CDR3 DNA sequence: TGTGCCAGCAGCGTAAGGGGGTTCTACAATGAGCAGTTCTTC. Its protein is CASSVRGFYNEQFF. This chain joins TRBV9 and TRBJ2-1; D is possibly TRBD1 (6 bases). The V and J ends lost 1 base and 3 bases respectively, with 8 bases between them. The CDR3 spans 14 residues. Germline V gene lookup returns CDR1 SGDLS and CDR2 YYNGEE. Looking up the rest from reference TRBV9 and TRBJ2-1 gives the full variable domain: DSGVTQTPKHLITATGQRVTLRCSPRSGDLSVYWYQQSLDQGLQFLIQYYNGEERAKGNILERFSAQQFPDLHSELNLSSLELGDSALYFCASSVRGFYNEQFFGPGTRLTVL.

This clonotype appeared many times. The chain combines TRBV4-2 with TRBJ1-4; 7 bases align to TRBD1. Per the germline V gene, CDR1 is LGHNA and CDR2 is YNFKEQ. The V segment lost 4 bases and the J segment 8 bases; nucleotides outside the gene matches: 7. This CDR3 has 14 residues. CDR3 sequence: CASSLGTATEKLFF. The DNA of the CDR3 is TGTGCCAGCAGCCTCGGGACAGCGACCGAAAAACTGTTTTTT.

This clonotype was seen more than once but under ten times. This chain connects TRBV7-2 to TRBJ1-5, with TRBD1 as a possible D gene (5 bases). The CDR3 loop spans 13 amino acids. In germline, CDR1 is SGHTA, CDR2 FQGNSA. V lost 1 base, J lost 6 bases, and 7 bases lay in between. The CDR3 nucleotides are TGTGCCAGCAGCTTAGAGCAGGGTCAGCCCCAGCATTTT. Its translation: CASSLEQGQPQHF.

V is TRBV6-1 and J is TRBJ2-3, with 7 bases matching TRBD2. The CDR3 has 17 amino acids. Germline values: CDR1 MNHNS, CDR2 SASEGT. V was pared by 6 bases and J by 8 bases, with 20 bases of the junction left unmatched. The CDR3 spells CASSARLGLAAEGTQYF. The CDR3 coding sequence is TGTGCCAGCAGCGCCCGGCTTGGGCTAGCGGCCGAGGGTACGCAGTATTTT.

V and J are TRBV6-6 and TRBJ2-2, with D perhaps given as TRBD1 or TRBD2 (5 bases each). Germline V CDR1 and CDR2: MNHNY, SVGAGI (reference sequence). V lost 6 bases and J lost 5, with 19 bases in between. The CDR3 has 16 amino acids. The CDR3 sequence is CASSPPGTEKTGELFF. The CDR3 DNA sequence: TGTGCCAGCAGCCCCCCCGGGACGGAGAAAACCGGGGAGCTGTTTTTT.

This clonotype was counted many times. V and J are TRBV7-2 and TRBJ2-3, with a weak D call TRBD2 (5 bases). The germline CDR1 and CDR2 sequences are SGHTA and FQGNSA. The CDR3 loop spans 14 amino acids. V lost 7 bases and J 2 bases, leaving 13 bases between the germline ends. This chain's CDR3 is CASTEGPTTDTQYF. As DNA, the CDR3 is TGTGCCAGCACCGAGGGCCCAACCACAGATACGCAGTATTTT.

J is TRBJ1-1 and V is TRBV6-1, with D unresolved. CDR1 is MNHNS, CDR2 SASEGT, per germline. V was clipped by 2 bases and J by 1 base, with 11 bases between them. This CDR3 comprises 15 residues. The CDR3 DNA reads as TGTGCCAGCAGTGAAAGGGCACCAGAGAACACTGAAGCTTTCTTT. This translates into CASSERAPENTEAFF.

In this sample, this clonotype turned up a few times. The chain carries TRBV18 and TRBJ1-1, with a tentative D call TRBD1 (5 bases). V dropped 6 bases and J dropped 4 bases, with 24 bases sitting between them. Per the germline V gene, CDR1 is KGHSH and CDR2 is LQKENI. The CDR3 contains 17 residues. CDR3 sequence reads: CASSEQALGDSVTEAFF. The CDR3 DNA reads TGTGCCAGCTCGGAACAGGCTCTCGGTGATTCAGTCACTGAAGCTTTCTTT.

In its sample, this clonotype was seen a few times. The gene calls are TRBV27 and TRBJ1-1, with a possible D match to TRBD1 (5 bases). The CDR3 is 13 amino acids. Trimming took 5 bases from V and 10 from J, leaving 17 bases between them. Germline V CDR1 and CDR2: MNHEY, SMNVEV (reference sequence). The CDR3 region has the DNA TGTGCCAGCAGTCTCAGGGATGGACGGCGAGCTTTCTTT. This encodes CASSLRDGRRAFF.

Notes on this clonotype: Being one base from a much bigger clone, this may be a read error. The CDR3 reads CATSDPGTGYRNDQFF. The CDR3 DNA reads as TGTGCCACCAGTGACCCCGGGACAGGGTATAGGAATGATCAGTTCTTC. This chain joins TRBV24-1 and TRBJ2-1; 9 bases map to TRBD1. In germline, CDR1 is KGHDR, CDR2 SFDVKD. The CDR3 is 16 residues long.

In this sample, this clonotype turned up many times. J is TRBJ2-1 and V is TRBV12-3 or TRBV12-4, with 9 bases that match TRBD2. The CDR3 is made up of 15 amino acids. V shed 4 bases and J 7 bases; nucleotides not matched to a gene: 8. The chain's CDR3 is CASSSGGRAMNEQFF. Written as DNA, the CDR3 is TGTGCCAGCAGTTCGGGCGGGAGGGCCATGAATGAGCAGTTCTTC.

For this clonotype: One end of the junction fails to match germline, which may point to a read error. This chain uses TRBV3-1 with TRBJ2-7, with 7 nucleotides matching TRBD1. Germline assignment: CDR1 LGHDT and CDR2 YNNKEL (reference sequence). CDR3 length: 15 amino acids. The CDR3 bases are TGTGCCAGCAGCTATGACAGGGCCTCCTCCTACGAGCAGGACTTC. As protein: CASSYDRASSYEQDF.

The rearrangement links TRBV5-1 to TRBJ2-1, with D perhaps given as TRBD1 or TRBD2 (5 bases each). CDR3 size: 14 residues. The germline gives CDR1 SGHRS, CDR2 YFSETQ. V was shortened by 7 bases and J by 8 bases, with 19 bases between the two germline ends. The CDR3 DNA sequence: TGCGCCAGCGGCGTGGACCCCCGGGGCGATGAGCAGTTCTTC. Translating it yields CASGVDPRGDEQFF. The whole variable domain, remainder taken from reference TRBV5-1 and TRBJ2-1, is KAGVTQTPRYLIKTRGQQVTLSCSPISGHRSVSWYQQTPGQGLQFLFEYFSETQRNKGNFPGRFSGRQFSNSRSEMNVSTLELGDSALYLCASGVDPRGDEQFFGPGTRLTVL.